The clone carrying this TCR beta chain appeared once. These data are taken from a study of PD-1 blockade in classical Hodgkin lymphoma. Every patient was affected by relapse after autologous stem cell transplantation, while exposure to brentuximab vedotin was not uniform. The method was immunoSEQ multiplex PCR; TCRdb's version includes in-frame clones alone and lacks a portion of them. The data show about 90,000 clones, roughly nine tenths seen once. Germline CDR1 reads SGHNT; CDR2 reads YYREEE (reference sequence). V gave up 2 bases and J gave up 4 bases; unmatched junction bases: 14. The CDR3 has 17 amino acids.

Here the sequenced sample was peripheral blood mononuclear cells (PBMCs), taken before the second cycle of nivolumab. The sequence derives from a human donor with classical Hodgkin lymphoma. The rearrangement uses TRBV5-4 and TRBJ2-7; 8 nucleotides line up with TRBD2. The CDR3 nucleotides are TGTGCCAGCAGCTTCCGGCCCTCCGGGACTAGAGAGTACGAGCAGTACTTC. Translation gives CASSFRPSGTREYEQYF.